This paragraph reports one T cell receptor (beta chain). Antigen specificity is unknown. Trimming stripped 6 bases from V and 0 bases from J, with 15 bases between. This CDR3 is 14 amino acids long. Germline CDR1 DFQATT, CDR2 SNEGSKA (reference sequence). Next came a second PCR, run for about 7 to 11 cycles, which used a sample-barcoded 5' primer along with a J-beta primer mix. TCRdb reanalysed the 5' RACE reads using MiXCR and keeps one entry per CDR3 protein. The sample carries about 1,500,000 distinct CDR3 sequences, roughly 40% recorded once. This sample stems from a study of blood T cells in healthy people across ages. About the study: About one barcoded TCR beta cDNA was captured per two T cells.

Study-wide results and caveats: Expanded clonotype changes were possibly confounded by unknown donor CMV status. Diversity of TCR beta per million T cells declined in a roughly linear way with age. Donors of long life had a larger count of naive CD4+ cells and greater diversity than aged donors.

Sequencing was done on a sample of blood. The rearrangement joins TRBV20-1 to TRBJ2-7; either TRBD1 or TRBD2 may fit D (5 bases each). The TCR was taken from a woman aged 18 to 35 in good health. CDR3 DNA: TGCAGTGCCAGCCCGACGGGACCCTCCTACGAGCAGTACTTC. It yields the protein CSASPTGPSYEQYF.